This TCR beta chain originates from a study of shared clonotypes between healthy human individuals. Trimming cost V 3 bases and J 2 bases, with 8 bases left between them. CDR1 is LGHNA and CDR2 is YNFKEQ in the germline V gene. The CDR3 has 14 amino acids. Selected positively for CCR7 and CD45RO-negative, naive CD8 cells excluded terminally differentiated effector memory CD45RA+ cells. The DNA input per sorted-subset replicate PCR was approximately 210 ng, corresponding to 25,000 to 30,000 T cell genomes. Sequencing used immunoSEQ multiplex PCR; TCRdb keeps in-frame clones, though not all of them. Of approximately 650,000 clones listed, 95% are singletons.

This chain links TRBV4-2 with TRBJ1-3; maybe TRBD1 (5 bases). The clonotype was recovered from a woman in her twenties or thirties in good health. Sequenced: naive CD8+ T cells sorted from blood. The CDR3 coding sequence is TGTGCCAGCAGCCACCAGGGCCCTGGAAACACCATATATTTT. Its translation: CASSHQGPGNTIYF.